The T cell receptor (beta chain) under discussion was sequenced for a study of PD-1 blockade in classical Hodgkin lymphoma. Study observations and caveats: Complete responders had baseline diversity similar to newly diagnosed patients. Repertoire differences lack defined causes, possibly disease activity or prior therapy. Compared with baseline, CD4+ but not CD8+ TCR diversity had risen significantly by C4D1.

The repertoire was sequenced with immunoSEQ multiplex PCR; TCRdb's copy has only in-frame clones and lacks some. The data show over 85,000 clones, approximately 94% seen once. There are 17 residues in the CDR3. With 4 bases clipped from V and 2 bases from J, the junction kept 12 bases outside the gene matches. Germline CDR1 SGHAT, CDR2 FQNNGV. Time point noted: cycle 4 day 1 (C4D1), after less than 7 weeks of nivolumab. With no exception, relapse followed autologous stem cell transplantation in all patients, and brentuximab vedotin exposure varied. Classification of best responses gave complete response, partial response or progressive disease. Turning to this clone: Its matching antigen is unknown.

This material consisted of peripheral blood mononuclear cells (PBMCs), taken before the fourth cycle of nivolumab. The TCR comes from a human donor with classical Hodgkin lymphoma. This rearrangement joins TRBV11-2 to TRBJ2-5, with 8 bases that match TRBD2. The CDR3 bases are TGTGCCAGCAGCTCCGCACGCGGGAGGCCCCCTCAAGAGACCCAGTACTTC. As protein: CASSSARGRPPQETQYF.